This TCR beta chain is from a study of T-cell memory formation after mild COVID-19. Study-wide findings and caveats: Certain responding clones were present in pre-infection memory, suggesting participation of cross-reactive memory. A second wave expanding day 15 to 37 was CD4+-biased; contracting clones were balanced.

In regard to this clonotype: Its antigen is not known.

TCRdb recomputed calls from the 5' RACE reads with MiXCR, one row per CDR3 protein. Here the sample spans approximately 250,000 distinct CDR3 sequences, about a sixth being singletons. This TCR came from a man younger than 30 who had mild COVID-19 (a few samples of this study predate the infection). Cell type and time point are not known. Sequencing used PBMCs or a T cell subset sorted from them (not recorded which).

CDR3 DNA sequence: TGTGCCAGCAAGGTGAGATTTGCTGAAGCTTTCTTT. Residues: CASKVRFAEAFF. The J gene is TRBJ1-1, the V gene TRBV2, with D unclear. From germline, CDR1 is SNHLY and CDR2 FYNNEI. This CDR3 is 12 amino acids long. V lost 7 bases to trimming and J lost 6 bases, with 12 bases between them.